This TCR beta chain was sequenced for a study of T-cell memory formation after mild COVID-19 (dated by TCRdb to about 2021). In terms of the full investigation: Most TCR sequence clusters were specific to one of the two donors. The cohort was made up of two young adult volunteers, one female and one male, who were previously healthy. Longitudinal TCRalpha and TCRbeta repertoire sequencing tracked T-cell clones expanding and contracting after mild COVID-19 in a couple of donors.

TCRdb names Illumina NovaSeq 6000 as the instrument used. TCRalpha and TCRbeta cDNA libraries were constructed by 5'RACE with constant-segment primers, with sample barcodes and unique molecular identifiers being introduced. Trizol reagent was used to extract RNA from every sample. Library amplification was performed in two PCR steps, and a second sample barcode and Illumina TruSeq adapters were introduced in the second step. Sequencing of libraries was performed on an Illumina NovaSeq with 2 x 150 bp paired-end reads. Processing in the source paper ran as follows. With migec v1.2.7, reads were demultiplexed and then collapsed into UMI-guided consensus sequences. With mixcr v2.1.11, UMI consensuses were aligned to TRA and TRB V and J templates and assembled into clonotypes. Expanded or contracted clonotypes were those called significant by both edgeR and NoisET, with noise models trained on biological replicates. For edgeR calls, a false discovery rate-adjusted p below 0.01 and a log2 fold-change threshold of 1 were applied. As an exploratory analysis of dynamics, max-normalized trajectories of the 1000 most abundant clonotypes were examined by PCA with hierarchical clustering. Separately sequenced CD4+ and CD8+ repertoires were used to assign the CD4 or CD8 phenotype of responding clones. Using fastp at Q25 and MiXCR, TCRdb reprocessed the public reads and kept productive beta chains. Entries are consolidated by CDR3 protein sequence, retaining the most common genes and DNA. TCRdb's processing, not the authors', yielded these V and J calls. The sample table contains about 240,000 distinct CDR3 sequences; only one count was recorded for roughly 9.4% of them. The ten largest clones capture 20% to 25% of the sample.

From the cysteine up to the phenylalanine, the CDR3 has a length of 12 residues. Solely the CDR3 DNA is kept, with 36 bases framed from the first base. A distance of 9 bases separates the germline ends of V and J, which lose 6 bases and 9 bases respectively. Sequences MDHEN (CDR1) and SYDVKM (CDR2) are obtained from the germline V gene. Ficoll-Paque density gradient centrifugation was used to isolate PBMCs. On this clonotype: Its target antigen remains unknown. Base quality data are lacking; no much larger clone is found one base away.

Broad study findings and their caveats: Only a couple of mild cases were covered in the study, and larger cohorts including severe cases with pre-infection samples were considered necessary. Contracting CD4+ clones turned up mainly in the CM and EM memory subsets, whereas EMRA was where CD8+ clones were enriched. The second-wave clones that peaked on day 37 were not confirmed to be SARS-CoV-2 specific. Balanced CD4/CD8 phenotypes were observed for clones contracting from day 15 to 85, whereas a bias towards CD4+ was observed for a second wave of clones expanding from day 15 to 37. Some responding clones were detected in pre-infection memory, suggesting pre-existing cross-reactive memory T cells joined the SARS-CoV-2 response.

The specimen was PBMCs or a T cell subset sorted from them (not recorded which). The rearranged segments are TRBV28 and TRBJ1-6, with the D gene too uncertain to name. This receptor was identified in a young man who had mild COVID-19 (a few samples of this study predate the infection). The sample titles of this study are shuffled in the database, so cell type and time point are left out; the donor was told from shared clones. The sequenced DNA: TGTGCCAGCAGGGAGGGAATTTCACCCCTCCACTTT. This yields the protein CASREGISPLHF.